Each of the 7 T cell receptor beta chains below was sequenced from the same sample in a study of blood T cell repertoires in COVID-19. Sequenced by immunoSEQ multiplex PCR; TCRdb stores in-frame clones only, minus some. The data contain under 500,000 clones, roughly nine tenths of them singletons. Material for sequencing was PBMCs or T cells enriched from blood (not recorded which). The receptors were sampled from a woman younger than 35 with acute COVID-19.

The chain carries TRBV19 and TRBJ1-2, with TRBD1 matching over 7 bases. With V trimmed by 5 bases and J by 4 bases, 4 bases remained unmatched. This CDR3 contains 13 residues. Germline lookup yields CDR1 LNHDA and CDR2 SQIVND (reference sequence). The CDR3 region is CASSPHRGYGYTF. In DNA form, the CDR3 reads TGTGCCAGTAGTCCGCACAGGGGCTATGGCTACACCTTC.

The chain recombines TRBV3-1 (or the pseudogene TRBV3-2) with TRBJ2-5, with a possible D match to TRBD1 (6 bases). This CDR3 comprises 14 residues. Germline V gene sequence: CDR1 LGHDT, CDR2 YNNKEL (reference sequence). The V and J ends lost 0 bases and 3 bases respectively, with 8 bases between them. In DNA form, the CDR3 reads TGTGCCAGCAGCCAAGACGCAGGGGAAGAGACCCAGTACTTC. Translating it yields CASSQDAGEETQYF.

The rearrangement joins TRBV15 to TRBJ1-2; a weak D match, TRBD1 (5 bases). The V gene's germline CDR1 is LNHNV and CDR2 YYDKDF (reference sequence). This CDR3 has 13 residues. Trimming removed 2 bases from V and 9 bases from J, with 13 bases in between. Here the CDR3 DNA reads TGTGCCACCAGCAGACAGGGAGGCGGAAGCTACACCTTC. Protein product: CATSRQGGGSYTF.

The chain joins TRBV13 to TRBJ2-1, with 10 bases lining up with TRBD2. This CDR3 region has 17 residues. The trim removed 5 bases at V and 10 bases at J, leaving 17 bases unmatched. Germline CDR1 is PRHDT and CDR2 is FYEKMQ (reference sequence). Here the CDR3 reads CASSEGHASGGAGEQFF. The CDR3 DNA follows: TGTGCCAGCAGCGAGGGCCACGCCAGCGGGGGGGCCGGGGAGCAGTTCTTC.

This chain joins TRBV2 and TRBJ1-2; 9 positions match TRBD1. V trimming: 6 bases; J trimming: 8 bases; junction bases outside the gene matches: 7. CDR1 and CDR2 from the germline V gene are SNHLY and FYNNEI. The CDR3 contains 13 residues. CDR3 bases: TGTGCCAGCAGACCGGGACAGGGAGGCGGCTACACCTTC. This translates into CASRPGQGGGYTF.

The chain is built from TRBV4-3 and TRBJ2-1; TRBD2 aligns across 7 bases. The CDR3 runs to 14 residues. Germline values: CDR1 LGHNA, CDR2 YSLEER. J lost 6 bases, V lost 2 bases, and 4 bases had no gene match. The CDR3: CASSQTGRSNEQFF. The CDR3 nucleotides read TGCGCCAGCAGCCAAACCGGGAGGAGCAATGAGCAGTTCTTC.

There are a few counts of this clone. V gene TRBV9 combines with J gene TRBJ1-4, with 9 bases aligning to TRBD1. The CDR3 length is 17 residues. The ends lost 2 bases at V and 3 bases at J; junction bases unmatched: 8. Germline V gene data show CDR1 as SGDLS and CDR2 as YYNGEE. The CDR3: CASSVGQGPGANEKLFF. The DNA of the CDR3 is TGTGCCAGCAGCGTGGGACAGGGACCCGGGGCTAATGAAAAACTGTTTTTT.